These T cell receptor beta chains were read from a single sample in a study of immune cell composition in non-small cell lung cancer. Only in-frame clones appear in the TCRdb table, and some are missing; sequencing was by immunoSEQ multiplex PCR. The table shows 2,000 or so clones, with roughly four fifths occurring only once. Sequencing input: lung tumor tissue. All receptors come from a human donor with non-small cell lung cancer. The CDR3 runs from the conserved cysteine through the conserved F or W. Each record gives: clone size, J gene, V gene, D gene, CDR3 protein, CDR3 DNA. A D gene is named only where the DNA matches it firmly. Rows give clone size only sometimes, using once, few, many, or a class for an expanded clone.

medium-sized	TRBJ2-2	TRBV7-3	TRBD2	CASSLTSGGYTGELFF	TGTGCCAGCAGCTTAACTAGCGGGGGCTACACCGGGGAGCTGTTTTTT
-	TRBJ1-2	TRBV20-1	-	CSASGSSYTF	TGCAGTGCTAGTGGTAGTAGCTACACCTTC
-	TRBJ1-1	TRBV7-2	-	CASSLTENTEAFF	TGTGCCAGCAGCTTAACTGAGAACACTGAAGCTTTCTTT
-	TRBJ2-2	TRBV15	-	CATSREQIGELFF	TGTGCCACCAGCAGAGAGCAGATCGGGGAGCTGTTTTTT
-	TRBJ2-2	TRBV19	TRBD1	CASSKGQGTGELFF	TGTGCCAGTAGTAAGGGACAGGGGACCGGGGAGCTGTTTTTT
-	TRBJ2-3	TRBV28	-	CASSLSGDLRGTQYF	TGTGCCAGCAGTTTATCGGGGGATTTGCGTGGTACGCAGTATTTT
-	TRBJ1-1	TRBV4-1	TRBD1	CASSRITGGNTEAFF	TGCGCCAGCAGCCGAATAACAGGGGGAAACACTGAAGCTTTCTTT
-	TRBJ2-3	TRBV6-6	TRBD2	CASNELTSGTDTQYF	TGTGCCAGCAATGAGTTAACTAGCGGCACAGATACGCAGTATTTT
few	TRBJ1-5	TRBV5-6	-	CASSFGGYSNQPQHF	TGTGCCAGCAGCTTCGGGGGGTATAGCAATCAGCCCCAGCATTTT
-	TRBJ2-2	TRBV11-2	-	CASSRMTVTGELFF	TGTGCCAGCAGCAGAATGACAGTTACCGGGGAGCTGTTTTTT
-	TRBJ2-5	TRBV6-5	TRBD1	CASSSRDRRKETQYF	TGTGCCAGCAGTTCCCGGGACAGGCGAAAAGAGACCCAGTACTTC
-	TRBJ2-1	TRBV19	TRBD1	CASSPRLTGAFYNEQFF	TGTGCCAGTAGTCCTAGATTGACAGGGGCCTTCTACAATGAGCAGTTCTTC
-	TRBJ1-5	TRBV2	TRBD1	CASRRDRRDQPQHF	TGTGCCAGCAGGCGGGACAGAAGAGATCAGCCCCAGCATTTT
few	TRBJ2-1	TRBV7-8	TRBD2	CASSLGLAEYNEQFF	TGTGCCAGCAGCTTAGGACTAGCGGAGTACAATGAGCAGTTCTTC
-	TRBJ2-5	TRBV11-2	-	CASSLGERETQYF	TGTGCCAGCAGCCTAGGGGAGCGGGAGACCCAGTACTTC
large	TRBJ1-6	TRBV5-1	-	CASSLPGYNSPLHF	TGCGCCAGCAGCTTGCCGGGCTATAATTCACCCCTCCACTTT
-	TRBJ1-2	TRBV19	TRBD1	CASSRRGTGTLSGYGYTF	TGTGCCAGTAGTAGGAGAGGGACAGGGACCCTCTCGGGCTATGGCTACACCTTC
-	TRBJ2-6	TRBV4-2	TRBD1	CASTGGQGAYGANVLTF	TGTGCCAGCACCGGGGGACAGGGGGCTTATGGGGCCAACGTCCTGACTTTC
-	TRBJ1-5	TRBV19	TRBD1	CASSIAGNRGGSQPQHF	TGTGCCAGTAGTATTGCAGGTAACAGGGGAGGCAGTCAGCCCCAGCATTTT
-	TRBJ2-2	TRBV5-4	TRBD2	CASSSLAANTGELFF	TGTGCCAGCAGCTCCCTAGCGGCGAACACCGGGGAGCTGTTTTTT
-	TRBJ2-1	TRBV6-1	TRBD1	CASSRDRGQYNEQFF	TGTGCCAGCAGTCGGGACAGGGGGCAATACAATGAGCAGTTCTTC
-	TRBJ1-6	TRBV7-4	-	CASSPGRRSLHF	TGTGCCAGCAGCCCGGGTAGAAGGTCCCTCCACTTT
-	TRBJ2-3	TRBV9	TRBD2	CASSPGYSGRTDTQYF	TGTGCCAGCAGCCCCGGTTACAGCGGGAGAACAGATACGCAGTATTTT
once	TRBJ2-5	TRBV19	TRBD2	CASSMTSVGVGETQYF	TGTGCCAGTAGTATGACTAGCGTTGGAGTGGGAGAGACCCAGTACTTC
-	TRBJ1-4	TRBV5-1	-	CASKQGGVNEKLFF	TGCGCCAGCAAACAGGGCGGTGTTAATGAAAAACTGTTTTTT
-	TRBJ1-5	TRBV28	TRBD1	CASSLTGGHSNQPQHF	TGTGCCAGCAGTCTAACAGGGGGGCATAGCAATCAGCCCCAGCATTTT
-	TRBJ1-4	TRBV11-3	-	CASRAHSATNEKLFF	TGTGCCAGCAGGGCCCACAGTGCAACTAATGAAAAACTGTTTTTT
-	TRBJ2-1	TRBV10-3	TRBD2	CAISDGTSGSIEQFF	TGTGCCATCAGTGACGGGACTAGCGGGAGTATTGAGCAGTTCTTC
few	TRBJ1-4	TRBV2	-	CASSEPPGRQREKLFF	TGTGCCAGCAGTGAACCCCCCGGGAGACAACGGGAAAAACTGTTTTTT
-	TRBJ1-1	TRBV28	TRBD1	CASSPLQGLSTEAFF	TGTGCCAGCAGTCCGTTACAGGGGCTGAGCACTGAAGCTTTCTTT
-	TRBJ2-2	TRBV10-3	TRBD2	CAISDLSSRGDTGELFF	TGTGCCATCAGTGACTTATCTAGCCGGGGGGACACCGGGGAGCTGTTTTTT
-	TRBJ1-2	TRBV7-3	TRBD1	CASSREGQGINGYTF	TGTGCCAGCAGCCGCGAAGGACAGGGAATTAATGGCTACACCTTC
few	TRBJ1-2	TRBV10-3	TRBD1	CAISELGQLYGYTF	TGTGCCATCAGTGAGTTGGGACAGCTTTATGGCTACACCTTC
once	TRBJ1-3	TRBV14	-	CASSQDPTPYSGNTIYF	TGTGCCAGCAGCCAAGATCCTACGCCCTACTCTGGAAACACCATATATTTT
few	TRBJ2-1	TRBV6-4	-	CASSDSASASHEQFF	TGTGCCAGCAGTGACTCTGCTAGCGCGAGCCATGAGCAGTTCTTC
-	TRBJ2-7	TRBV6-5	TRBD2	CASSLQRGVTYEQYF	TGTGCCAGCAGTCTACAGCGGGGGGTAACCTACGAGCAGTACTTC
-	TRBJ2-3	TRBV18	-	CASSHLLGQIPSTDTQYF	TGTGCCAGCTCACACCTGCTCGGACAGATTCCTAGCACAGATACGCAGTATTTT
-	TRBJ2-5	TRBV7-9	TRBD2	CASSFDSGRAQETQYF	TGTGCCAGCAGCTTTGATAGCGGGAGGGCCCAAGAGACCCAGTACTTC
-	TRBJ1-2	TRBV5-4	-	CASSLKGGRRNYGYTF	TGTGCCAGCAGCTTGAAGGGTGGAAGGAGGAACTATGGCTACACCTTC
-	TRBJ2-1	TRBV7-2	TRBD2	CASRRLAGEGEQFF	TGTGCCAGCAGACGACTAGCGGGAGAAGGTGAGCAGTTCTTC
-	TRBJ2-2	TRBV4-3	TRBD2	CASSQDYRLAGVPGELFF	TGCGCCAGCAGCCAAGATTACCGACTAGCGGGAGTCCCCGGGGAGCTGTTTTTT